This is a list of T cell receptor beta chains from one sample in a study of blood T cells in healthy people across ages. TCRdb redid the calling of the 5' RACE reads with MiXCR, one entry per CDR3 protein. The table lists about 1.1 million distinct CDR3 sequences, approximately 38% of them singletons, with roughly 13% in the top ten. Sequenced material: blood. The receptors were gathered from a man younger than 30 in good health. Each CDR3 is given with its conserved first and last residue. The D gene is left open where the match is weak. Clone size is stated in some rows and not others, as once, few, many or a class when expanded.

TRBD1 | TRBJ1-5 | NA | TRBV12-3/TRBV12-4 | CASSADRGEDQPQHF | TGTGCCAGCAGTGCTGACAGGGGGGAGGATCAGCCCCAGCATTTT
TRBD2 | TRBJ2-5 | NA | TRBV14 | CASSQGGLAGANQETQYF | TGTGCCAGCAGCCAAGGGGGACTAGCGGGGGCGAACCAAGAGACCCAGTACTTC
NA | TRBJ1-1 | NA | TRBV6-2/TRBV6-3 | CASNRGGGRTEAFF | TGTGCCAGCAACAGAGGGGGGGGGCGCACTGAAGCTTTCTTT
NA | TRBJ1-1 | NA | TRBV20-1 | CSAERTEINTEAFF | TGCAGTGCTGAACGGACAGAAATTAACACTGAAGCTTTCTTT
NA | TRBJ2-3 | NA | TRBV6-2/TRBV6-3 | CASETVQGPLAQYF | TGTGCCAGCGAGACGGTCCAGGGTCCTTTAGCGCAGTATTTT
TRBD2 | TRBJ2-1 | NA | TRBV4-2 | CASSQAKGLDNEQFF | TGTGCCAGCAGCCAGGCTAAAGGACTAGACAATGAGCAGTTCTTC
NA | TRBJ1-5 | NA | TRBV4-1 | CASSQAKGPQQPQHF | TGCGCCAGCAGCCAGGCTAAAGGTCCCCAGCAGCCCCAGCATTTT
TRBD1 | TRBJ1-2 | NA | TRBV6-5 | CASRDTDRVYYGYTF | TGTGCCAGCAGAGACACTGACAGGGTGTACTATGGCTACACCTTC
NA | TRBJ1-2 | NA | TRBV6-2/TRBV6-3 | CASSILRDKGTYTF | TGTGCCAGCAGTATCCTCCGGGACAAAGGTACCTACACCTTC
TRBD1 | TRBJ1-2 | few | TRBV12-3/TRBV12-4 | CASSNAGQGRGGYTF | TGTGCCAGCAGCAACGCGGGACAGGGTCGTGGTGGCTACACCTTC
NA | TRBJ2-3 | NA | TRBV20-1 | CSARVFIRGSADTQYF | TGCAGTGCTAGAGTCTTTATCCGGGGTAGCGCAGATACGCAGTATTTT
TRBD2 | TRBJ2-5 | once | TRBV6-2/TRBV6-3 | CASSYGGTSLQETQYF | TGTGCCAGCAGTTACGGTGGGACTAGCCTCCAAGAGACCCAGTACTTC
TRBD1 | TRBJ2-5 | NA | TRBV15 | CATSREPGQGKYKQYF | TGTGCCACCAGCAGAGAACCGGGACAGGGGAAATACAAGCAGTACTTC
NA | TRBJ2-2 | few | TRBV7-9 | CASSYLWLNSNTGELFF | TGTGCCAGCAGCTACCTTTGGCTAAACTCGAACACCGGGGAGCTGTTTTTT
NA | TRBJ2-5 | few | TRBV9 | CASSVDRSYQETQYF | TGTGCCAGCAGCGTAGACAGATCGTACCAAGAGACCCAGTACTTC
NA | TRBJ2-3 | NA | TRBV9 | CASSPRRGGIDTQYF | TGTGCCAGCAGCCCCCGACGCGGCGGCATAGATACGCAGTATTTT
TRBD1 | TRBJ1-2 | NA | TRBV10-3 | CAISGDSYGYTF | TGTGCCATCAGTGGGGACAGCTATGGCTACACCTTC
NA | TRBJ1-5 | NA | TRBV2 | CASSERWDQPQHF | TGTGCCAGCAGTGAAAGGTGGGATCAGCCCCAGCATTTT
NA | TRBJ2-7 | NA | TRBV28 | CASNPGSYEQYF | TGTGCCAGCAACCCCGGATCCTACGAGCAGTACTTC
TRBD2 | TRBJ2-1 | NA | TRBV12-5 | CASASLLSGGYNEQFF | TGTGCTAGTGCCTCCCTTCTCAGCGGGGGATACAATGAGCAGTTCTTC
NA | TRBJ2-1 | NA | TRBV28 | CASSPSYDEQFF | TGTGCCAGCAGCCCTTCCTACGATGAGCAGTTCTTC
TRBD1 | TRBJ2-2 | few | TRBV7-8 | CASSFRGTGRTGELFF | TGTGCCAGCAGCTTTCGGGGGACAGGCCGCACCGGGGAGCTGTTTTTT